This T cell receptor beta chain was found in a study of shared clonotypes between healthy human individuals. J lost 3 bases, V lost 2 bases, and 12 bases had no gene match. The CDR3 consists of 18 residues. CDR1 is SGHTA and CDR2 is FQGNSA in the germline V gene. TCRdb keeps only in-frame clones here, not all; method: immunoSEQ multiplex PCR. The repertoire holds 400,000 or so clones, approximately 96% seen once, with around 0.32% in the top ten. This receptor was identified in a young man in good health. The J gene is TRBJ2-1, the V gene TRBV7-2; 8 nucleotides align to TRBD2. Sequenced: memory CD8+ T cells sorted from blood. Noted subset: CD45RO+ cells pooled with CCR7-negative TemRA cells. The CDR3 nucleotides read TGTGCCAGCAGCTTACCTAAGCTTCGGCTAGCGGGCTACAATGAGCAGTTCTTC. This gives the protein CASSLPKLRLAGYNEQFF.